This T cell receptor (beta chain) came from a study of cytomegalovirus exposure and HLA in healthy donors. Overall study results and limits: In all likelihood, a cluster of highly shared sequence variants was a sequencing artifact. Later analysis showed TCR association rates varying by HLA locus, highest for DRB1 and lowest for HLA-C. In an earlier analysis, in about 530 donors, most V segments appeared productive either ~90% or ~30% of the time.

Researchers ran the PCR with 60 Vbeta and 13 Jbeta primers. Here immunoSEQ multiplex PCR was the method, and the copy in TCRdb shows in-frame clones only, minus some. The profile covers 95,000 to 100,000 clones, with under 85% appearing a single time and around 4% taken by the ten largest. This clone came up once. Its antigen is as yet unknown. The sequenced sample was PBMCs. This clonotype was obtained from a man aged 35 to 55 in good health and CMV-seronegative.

The CDR3 bases are TGTGCCAGCAGTTCCGGAGACAGGGTGGGATCACCCCTCCACTTT. Translation: CASSSGDRVGSPLHF. The chain employs TRBV6-5 and TRBJ1-6, with 7 bases identical to TRBD1. J gave up 10 bases and V 4 bases, and 10 bases lay outside the gene matches. Germline CDR1 and CDR2: MNHEY and SVGAGI. The CDR3 runs to 15 residues.